This T cell receptor (beta chain) was sequenced for a study of T cell responses to AZD1222 COVID-19 vaccine. Study background: The study pooled second doses at about 4 or about 12 weeks.

Findings and limits, study-wide: Per reports, nearly half of all spike-specific TCRs target regions that are unmutated in variants. The study sampled repertoires only after the peak T cell response. White British ancestry dominated among donors, who included more females, and clonal diversity was possibly underestimated.

V shed 0 bases and J shed 8 bases, with 14 bases lying between them. This CDR3 has 15 residues. The germline gives CDR1 LNHNV, CDR2 YYDKDF (reference sequence). With regard to this clone: As yet, its antigen is unknown.

Clones were sequenced by immunoSEQ multiplex PCR, and TCRdb holds only the in-frame ones, with some missing. The sample holds approximately 100,000 clones; around 90% are singletons and the top ten take over 4.5%. The chain couples TRBV15 to TRBJ2-1; D is possibly TRBD2 (6 bases). The sequence was collected from an adult in good health. This sample comprised peripheral blood, obtained on day 0 of AZD1222 vaccination. CDR3 sequence: CATSRDPWGEDEQFF. CDR3 in DNA: TGTGCCACCAGCAGAGATCCGTGGGGGGAAGATGAGCAGTTCTTC.